This entry concerns a single TCR beta chain. Only in-frame clones appear in the TCRdb table, and some are missing; sequencing was by immunoSEQ multiplex PCR. Among 100,000 to 110,000 clones listed, approximately 92% were seen once. These data come from a study of T cell changes during pregnancy in multiple sclerosis. The CDR3 totals 20 residues. Unmatched junction bases numbered 22, after V lost 4 bases and J lost 8 bases. CDR1 and CDR2 from the germline V gene are MDHEN and SYDVKM. The chain uses TRBV28 and TRBJ2-2; 10 bases are shared with TRBD2. Material: peripheral blood, obtained after pregnancy. This TCR was sampled from a female donor with multiple sclerosis, enrolled in a pregnancy study. The CDR3 nucleotides are TGTGCCAGCAGTTACCTATCCTTATTTAGCGGGAGGTCACCCACGGGGGAGCTGTTTTTT. Translation: CASSYLSLFSGRSPTGELFF.